This T cell receptor beta chain was identified during a study of blood T cell repertoires in COVID-19 (dated by TCRdb to between 2020 and 2021). Regarding the study in general: Samples covering the acute and convalescent phases of COVID-19 were provided by collaborators in the United States, Italy and Spain. The material from the prospective study consisted of cDNA or gDNA derived from T cells, B-cell-depleted T cells, or PBMCs. Deeply sampled blood TCRbeta repertoires from subjects exposed to, actively infected with, or recovered from COVID-19 were included in the dataset. The repertoires were released in a freely available public database meant as a resource for research on the immune response to SARS-CoV-2. The samples were drawn from two sources: the first 160 participants of the ongoing ImmuneRACE study, and over 1,000 subjects contributed by 6 global collaborators. The sample metadata nearly always contained a de-identified subject ID, COVID-19 status, age in years and sex. Where HLA class I and class II types were available, the types were taken from metadata supplied by the sample provider, not from assay-based typing.

There are a few counts of this clone. The antigen this receptor binds is unknown. Base qualities are missing; no much larger clone stands one base away. TCRbeta CDR3 regions were amplified from genomic DNA by means of the immunoSEQ Assay, a bias-controlled multiplex PCR. From the authors' description of their analysis: Within the assay, amplification of reference gene primers was used to estimate how many nucleated cells each sample contained. Sequence reads were collapsed and filtered to measure the absolute abundance of every unique TCRbeta CDR3 rearrangement. Productive Simpson clonality was computed per sample as the square root of Simpson's diversity index over productive rearrangements. Sourced from immuneACCESS, this table was stored by TCRdb with only in-frame sequences that have V and J called. A share of the clones is absent; for the studies checked, an unresolved V gene accounts for under half, and the remainder has no known explanation. V and J calls and clone size are given by that table; D and trimming were obtained from the DNA. A total of more than 140,000 clones appear in this sample, 80% to 90% of them only once. 1.5% of the sample comes from the top ten.

Paper-wide results and their limitations: The quantity of clinical and demographic metadata differed by source and by participant and was supplied without curation.

CDR1 and CDR2 were assigned from the germline V gene (reference sequence) as GTSNPN and SVGIG. From cysteine to phenylalanine, the CDR3 is 17 amino acids long. Here the CDR3 DNA is all that survives: 51 bases in frame from base 1. V is shortened by 2 bases, J by 1 base, and the region joining them spans 19 bases. Whole blood was collected in K2EDTA tubes by collaborating institutions according to the institutions' own protocols. For TCRbeta analysis, collaborator samples were shipped as frozen whole blood, as isolated PBMCs, or as DNA extracted from either sample type. The sequence joins TRBV30 to TRBJ2-3; no D gene is confidently identified. This clonotype originated in a woman aged 55-69 years with acute or convalescent COVID-19. The sequenced material came from peripheral blood. CDR3 reads: CAWSSFGQAWGTDTQYF. The DNA sequence follows: TGTGCCTGGAGTAGTTTTGGCCAGGCTTGGGGCACAGATACGCAGTATTTT.